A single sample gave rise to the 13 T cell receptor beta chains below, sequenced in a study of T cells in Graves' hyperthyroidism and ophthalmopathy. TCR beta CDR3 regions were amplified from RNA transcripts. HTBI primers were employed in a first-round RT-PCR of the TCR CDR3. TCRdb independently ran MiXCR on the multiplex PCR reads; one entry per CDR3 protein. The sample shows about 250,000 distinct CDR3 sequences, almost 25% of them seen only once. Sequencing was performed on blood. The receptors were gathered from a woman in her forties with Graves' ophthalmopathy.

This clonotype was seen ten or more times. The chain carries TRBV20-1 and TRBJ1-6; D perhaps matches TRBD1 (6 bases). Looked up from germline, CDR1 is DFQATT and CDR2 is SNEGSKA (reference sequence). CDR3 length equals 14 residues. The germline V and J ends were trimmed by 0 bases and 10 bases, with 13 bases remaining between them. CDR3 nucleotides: TGCAGTGCTAGAGACAGGGGATTCGGCTCACCCCTCCACTTT. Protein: CSARDRGFGSPLHF.

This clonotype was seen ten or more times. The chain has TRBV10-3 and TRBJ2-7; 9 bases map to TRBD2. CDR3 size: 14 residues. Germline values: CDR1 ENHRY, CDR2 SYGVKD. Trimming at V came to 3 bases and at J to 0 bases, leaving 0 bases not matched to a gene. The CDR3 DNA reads TGTGCCATCAGTGATAGCGGGAGCTCCTACGAGCAGTACTTC. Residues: CAISDSGSSYEQYF.

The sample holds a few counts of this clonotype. CDR3 protein: CSANRARQPQHF. CDR3 nucleotides: TGCAGTGCTAACAGGGCACGGCAGCCCCAGCATTTT. The genes are TRBV20-1 and TRBJ1-5, with D possibly being TRBD1 (6 bases). The CDR3 runs 12 residues. V lost 4 bases and J lost 7, with 11 bases in between. Germline V lookup: CDR1 DFQATT, CDR2 SNEGSKA (reference sequence).

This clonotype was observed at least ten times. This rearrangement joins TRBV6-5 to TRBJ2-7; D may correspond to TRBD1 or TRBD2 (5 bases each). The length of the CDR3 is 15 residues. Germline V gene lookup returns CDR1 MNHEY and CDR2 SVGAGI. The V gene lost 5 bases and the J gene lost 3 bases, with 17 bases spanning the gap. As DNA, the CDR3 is TGTGCCAGCAGTCACATCTCGGGGCAAAACTACGAGCAGTACTTC. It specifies CASSHISGQNYEQYF.

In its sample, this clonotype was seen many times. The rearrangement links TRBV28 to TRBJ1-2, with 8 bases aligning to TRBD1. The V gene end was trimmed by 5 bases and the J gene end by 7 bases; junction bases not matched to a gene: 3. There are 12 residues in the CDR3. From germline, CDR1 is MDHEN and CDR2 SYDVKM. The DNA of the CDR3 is TGTGCCAGCAGTCAGGGGGCGCTTGGCTACACCTTC. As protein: CASSQGALGYTF.

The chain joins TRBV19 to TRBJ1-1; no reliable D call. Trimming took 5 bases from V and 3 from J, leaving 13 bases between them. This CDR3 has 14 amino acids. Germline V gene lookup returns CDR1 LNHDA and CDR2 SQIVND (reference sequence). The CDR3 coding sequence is TGTGCCAGTAGTCCTCAAGATAGACACACTGAAGCTTTCTTT. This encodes CASSPQDRHTEAFF. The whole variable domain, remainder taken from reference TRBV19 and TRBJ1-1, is DGGITQSPKYLFRKEGQNVTLSCEQNLNHDAMYWYRQDPGQGLRLIYYSQIVNDFQKGDIAEGYSVSREKKESFPLTVTSAQKNPTAFYLCASSPQDRHTEAFFGQGTRLTVV.

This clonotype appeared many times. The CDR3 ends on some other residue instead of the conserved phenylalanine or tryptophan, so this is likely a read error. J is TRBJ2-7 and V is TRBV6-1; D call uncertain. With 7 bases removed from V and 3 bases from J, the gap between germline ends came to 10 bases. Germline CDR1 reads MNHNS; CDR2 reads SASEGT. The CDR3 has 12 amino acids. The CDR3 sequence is CASISLGYEQYL. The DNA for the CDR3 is TGTGCCAGCATAAGTTTGGGCTACGAGCAGTACCTC.

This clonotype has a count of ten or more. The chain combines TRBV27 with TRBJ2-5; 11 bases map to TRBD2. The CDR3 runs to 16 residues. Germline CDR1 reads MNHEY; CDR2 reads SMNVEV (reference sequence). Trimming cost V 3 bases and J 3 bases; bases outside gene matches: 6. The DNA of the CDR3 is TGTGCCAGCAGTTTGTGGCGGGGACTAGCGGAAGAGACCCAGTACTTC. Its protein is CASSLWRGLAEETQYF.

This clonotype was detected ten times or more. CDR3: CASTLIPGSYEQYF. In DNA form, the CDR3 reads TGTGCCAGCACCCTTATCCCCGGATCCTACGAGCAGTACTTC. The V call is TRBV6-5, the J call TRBJ2-7; D gene ambiguous. Germline CDR1 and CDR2: MNHEY and SVGAGI. Trimming left V 7 bases short and J 1 base short, with 14 bases between. The CDR3 has 14 amino acids.

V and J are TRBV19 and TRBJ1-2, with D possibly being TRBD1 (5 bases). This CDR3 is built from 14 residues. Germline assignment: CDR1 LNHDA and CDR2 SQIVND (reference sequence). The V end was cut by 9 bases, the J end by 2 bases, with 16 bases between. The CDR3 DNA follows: TGTGCCAGCAGCACGCGGGACGGGAACTATGGCTACACCTTC. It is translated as CASSTRDGNYGYTF. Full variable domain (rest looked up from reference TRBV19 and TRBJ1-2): DGGITQSPKYLFRKEGQNVTLSCEQNLNHDAMYWYRQDPGQGLRLIYYSQIVNDFQKGDIAEGYSVSREKKESFPLTVTSAQKNPTAFYLCASSTRDGNYGYTFGSGTRLTVV.

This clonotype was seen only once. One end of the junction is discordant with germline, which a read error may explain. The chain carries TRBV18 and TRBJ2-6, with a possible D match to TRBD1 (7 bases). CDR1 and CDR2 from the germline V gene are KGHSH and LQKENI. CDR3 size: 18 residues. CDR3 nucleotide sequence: TGTGCCAGCTCGCAAAGCAGGGGGGCCCTCTCTAGGGCCAACGTCCTGACTTTC. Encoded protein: CASSQSRGALSRANVLTF. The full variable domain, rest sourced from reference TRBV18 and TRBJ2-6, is NAGVMQNPRHLVRRRGQEARLRCSPMKGHSHVYWYRQLPEEGLKFMVYLQKENIIDESGMPKERFSAEFPKEGPSILRIQQVVRGDSAAYFCASSQSRGALSRANVLTFGAGSRLTVL.

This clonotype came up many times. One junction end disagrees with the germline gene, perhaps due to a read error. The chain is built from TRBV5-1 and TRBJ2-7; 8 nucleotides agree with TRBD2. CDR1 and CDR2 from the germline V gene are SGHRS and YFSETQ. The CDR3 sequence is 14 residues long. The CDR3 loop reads CASSLAGQGYEQYF. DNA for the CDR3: TGTGCCAGCAGCTTAGCGGGACAAGGATACGAGCAGTACTTC.

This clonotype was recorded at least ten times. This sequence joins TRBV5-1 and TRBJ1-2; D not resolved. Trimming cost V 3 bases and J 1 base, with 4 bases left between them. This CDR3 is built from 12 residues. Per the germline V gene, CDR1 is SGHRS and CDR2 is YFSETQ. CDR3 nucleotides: TGCGCCAGCAGCTCAAATAACTATGGCTACACCTTC. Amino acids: CASSSNNYGYTF.